The clone carrying this TCR beta chain was counted once. Germline V gene data show CDR1 as MNHEY and CDR2 as SVGEGT. This CDR3 spans 16 amino acids. The V gene lost 2 bases and the J gene lost 0 bases, with 11 bases spanning the gap. The data belong to a study of blood T cell repertoires in COVID-19. Original data processing: Cell counts per sample came from amplifying reference gene primers. The data were produced by immunoSEQ multiplex PCR, yet TCRdb's version contains in-frame clones alone and is incomplete. The V and J calls and the clone size are those of that table, but D and trimming were determined from the DNA. The sample lists 200,000 to 250,000 clones, around 80% seen once, with around 9.5% in the top ten.

The chain links TRBV6-2 or TRBV6-3 to TRBJ2-4, with unresolved D. The source of this sequence is a man aged 50-60 years with active or convalescent COVID-19. The specimen was peripheral blood. CDR3 sequence (DNA): TGTGCCAGCAGTTACCTTTATCGAGGAGCCAAAAACATTCAGTACTTC. Translation: CASSYLYRGAKNIQYF.